This passage covers 14 T cell receptor beta chains from one sample sequenced in a study of blood T cells in healthy people across ages. Then a second PCR, running roughly 7 to 11 cycles, was carried out with a sample-barcoded 5' primer and a J-beta primer mix. Via MiXCR, TCRdb re-called the 5' RACE reads, giving one row per CDR3 protein. The sample lists about 800,000 distinct CDR3 sequences, around 45% seen once, with 15% to 20% in the top ten. The sample comprised blood. These receptors were collected from an elderly man in good health.

The chain is built from TRBV27 and TRBJ2-1, with D perhaps given as TRBD1 or TRBD2 (5 bases each). Trimming removed 4 bases at V and 12 bases at J, with 10 bases between. The CDR3 runs 11 residues. CDR1 is MNHEY, CDR2 SMNVEV, per germline (reference sequence). In DNA, the CDR3 is TGTGCCAGCAGTTCGGGACGAGCGCAGTTCTTC. Its protein is CASSSGRAQFF.

The chain couples TRBV27 to TRBJ2-5, with D perhaps TRBD1 (6 bases). Per germline, CDR1 MNHEY and CDR2 SMNVEV (reference sequence). This CDR3 region has 13 residues. V was trimmed by 5 bases and J by 7 bases, leaving 14 bases between them. CDR3 protein: CASSTNREGTQYF. The CDR3 bases are TGTGCCAGCAGTACCAACAGGGAAGGGACCCAGTACTTC.

Only a few counts were recorded for this clonotype. This rearrangement joins TRBV4-1 to TRBJ2-7; D not certain. V lost 0 bases, J lost 3 bases, and 18 bases lay in between. CDR3 length equals 17 residues. CDR1 is MGHRA and CDR2 is YSYEKL in the germline V gene. In nucleotides, the CDR3 is TGCGCCAGCAGCCAAGAGATCAGCTCTCGGTTGAACTACGAGCAGTACTTC. Its translation: CASSQEISSRLNYEQYF.

The chain employs TRBV6-2 or TRBV6-3 and TRBJ2-7; no definite D call. CDR3 size: 14 residues. The germline gives CDR1 MNHEY, CDR2 SVGEGT. V was trimmed by 10 bases and J by 0 bases, leaving 16 bases between them. The CDR3, as DNA: TGTGCCACCACCCCGGGCAGGAGCTCCTACGAGCAGTACTTC. Its translation is CATTPGRSSYEQYF.

Notes on this clonotype: A much larger clone lies one base from this, so it may be a read error. The CDR3 spells CAGSLAGIFTDTQYF. The CDR3 DNA reads as TGTGCCGGCAGCTTAGCAGGGATTTTCACAGATACGCAGTATTTT. The V gene is TRBV7-2, the J gene TRBJ2-3; a possible D gene is TRBD1 (5 bases). This CDR3 comprises 15 residues. Germline lookup yields CDR1 SGHTA and CDR2 FQGNSA. The full variable domain, in which reference TRBV7-2 and TRBJ2-3 provide the parts outside the CDR3, is GAGVSQSPSNKVTEKGKDVELRCDPISGHTALYWYRQSLGQGLEFLIYFQGNSAPDKSGLPSDRFSAERTGGSVSTLTIQRTQQEDSAVYLCAGSLAGIFTDTQYFGPGTRLTVL.

This rearrangement joins TRBV29-1 to TRBJ2-2; 7 bases align to TRBD1. This CDR3 contains 15 residues. Germline V gives CDR1 SQVTM, CDR2 ANQGSEA. The trim removed 6 bases at V and 0 bases at J, leaving 7 bases unmatched. CDR3 bases: TGCAGCGTCCCGGGACAGTCCGCGAACACCGGGGAGCTGTTTTTT. Protein sequence: CSVPGQSANTGELFF.

This clonotype turned up a few times. The rearrangement links TRBV10-3 to TRBJ2-7; no firm D call. With 10 bases removed from V and 0 bases from J, the gap between germline ends came to 16 bases. From germline, CDR1 is ENHRY and CDR2 SYGVKD. The CDR3 runs to 14 residues. CDR3 nucleotides: TGTGCCACCCTGCCCAGCGCCAGCTCCTACGAGCAGTACTTC. Translating it yields CATLPSASSYEQYF.

This clonotype was found a few times. The genes are TRBV4-3 and TRBJ1-2, with TRBD1 matching over 9 bases. V shed 4 bases, J shed 3 bases, and the junction held 9 bases outside the gene matches. This CDR3 has 16 residues. The V gene's germline CDR1 is LGHNA and CDR2 YSLEER. Written as DNA, the CDR3 is TGCGCCAGCAGCCGATCGGGACAGGGTTTGCACTATGGCTACACCTTC. This codes for CASSRSGQGLHYGYTF.

This clonotype has more than one count but fewer than ten. The V call is TRBV20-1, the J call TRBJ2-3; tentatively, D is TRBD1 (5 bases). The CDR3 has 15 amino acids. V lost 0 bases, J lost 2 bases, and 12 bases lay in between. Germline V gene lookup returns CDR1 DFQATT and CDR2 SNEGSKA (reference sequence). This CDR3 reads CSARDPGWNTDTQYF. DNA of the CDR3: TGCAGTGCTAGAGATCCAGGGTGGAACACAGATACGCAGTATTTT.

Comments on this clonotype: Sequence at one end of the junction differs from germline and may be a read error. The chain joins TRBV25-1 to TRBJ2-7; tentative D call: TRBD2 (5 bases). This CDR3 has 14 residues. Germline CDR1 MGHDK, CDR2 SYGVNS. The DNA for the CDR3 is TGTGCCAGCAGTGATCGGAGGAGCTCCTGCGAGCAGTACTTC. Translated, it gives CASSDRRSSCEQYF.

The CDR3 protein is CASSLSGQITYEQYF. The CDR3 coding sequence is TGTGCCAGCAGCTTGTCAGGACAGATAACCTACGAGCAGTACTTC. This sequence joins TRBV7-2 and TRBJ2-4, with D possibly TRBD1 on 6 matching bases. The tail of the sequence fits TRBJ2-7 better, so the J call may be wrong. Germline CDR1 is SGHTA and CDR2 is FQGNSA. CDR3 size: 15 residues.

The rearrangement links TRBV5-1 to TRBJ1-1, with D possibly matching TRBD1 (5 bases). The germline V gene has CDR1 SGHRS and CDR2 YFSETQ. This CDR3 region has 12 residues. V shed 5 bases and J shed 8 bases, with 13 bases lying between them. CDR3 residues: CASRNGGSEAFF. As DNA, the CDR3 is TGCGCCAGCAGAAATGGGGGGAGCGAAGCTTTCTTT.

CDR3 nucleotide sequence: TGCAGTGCTAGAGATCTAGCGGGTCAACTAAATAAGCAGTACTTC. This encodes CSARDLAGQLNKQYF. V gene TRBV20-1 combines with J gene TRBJ2-7; 8 positions agree with TRBD2. The V gene end was trimmed by 0 bases and the J gene end by 8 bases; junction bases not matched to a gene: 12. CDR3 length: 15 amino acids. Germline CDR1 DFQATT, CDR2 SNEGSKA (reference sequence).

As regards this clonotype: Relative to the germline gene, one junction end is altered; a read error may explain this. J is TRBJ2-7 and V is TRBV3-1; D may match TRBD1 or TRBD2 (6 bases each). This CDR3 contains 18 residues. Germline loops: CDR1 LGHDT, CDR2 YNNKEL (reference sequence). CDR3 protein: CTSSQEGGRGTPSYEQYF. Here the CDR3 DNA reads TGTACCAGCAGCCAAGAGGGGGGTAGGGGCACCCCTTCCTACGAGCAGTACTTC.